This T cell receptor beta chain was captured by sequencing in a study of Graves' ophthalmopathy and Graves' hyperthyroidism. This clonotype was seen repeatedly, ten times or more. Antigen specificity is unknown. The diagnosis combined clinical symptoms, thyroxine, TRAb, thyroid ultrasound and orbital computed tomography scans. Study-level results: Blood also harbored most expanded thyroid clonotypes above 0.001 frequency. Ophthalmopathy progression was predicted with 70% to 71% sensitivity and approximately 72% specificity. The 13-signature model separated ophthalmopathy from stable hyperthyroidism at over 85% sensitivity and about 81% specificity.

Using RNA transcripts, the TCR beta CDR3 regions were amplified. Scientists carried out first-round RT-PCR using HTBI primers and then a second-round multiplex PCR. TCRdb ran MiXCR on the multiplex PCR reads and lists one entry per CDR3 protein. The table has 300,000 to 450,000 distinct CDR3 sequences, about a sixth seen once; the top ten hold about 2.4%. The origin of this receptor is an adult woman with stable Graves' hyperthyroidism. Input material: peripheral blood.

The CDR3 is CASSGTGGNSPLHF. The CDR3 DNA sequence: TGTGCCAGCAGCGGGACAGGGGGAAATTCACCCCTCCACTTT. This chain joins TRBV28 and TRBJ1-6; 11 bases line up with TRBD1. The V gene's germline CDR1 is MDHEN and CDR2 SYDVKM. The CDR3 is 14 amino acids. With 6 bases clipped from V and 7 bases from J, the junction kept 2 bases outside the gene matches. The variable domain in full, with the rest retrieved from reference TRBV28 and TRBJ1-6, is DVKVTQSSRYLVKRTGEKVFLECVQDMDHENMFWYRQDPGLGLRLIYFSYDVKMKEKGDIPEGYSVSREKKERFSLILESASTNQTSMYLCASSGTGGNSPLHFGNGTRLTVT.